Listed below are T cell receptor beta chains from one sample, sequenced in a study of cytomegalovirus exposure and HLA in healthy donors. Generated by immunoSEQ multiplex PCR, the TCRdb table keeps only in-frame clones and is missing some. The repertoire includes more than 120,000 clones, 82% of them detected once, and around 2.4% sits in the top ten. The sequenced material came from PBMCs. These receptor sequences come from a male donor in good health and CMV-seronegative. Both conserved end residues are part of each CDR3. A D gene is named only where the DNA matches it firmly. Some rows have no size entry. The others give once, few or many, or a class for an expanded clone.

clone_size | j_call | v_call | d_call | cdr3_nt | cdr3_aa
NA | TRBJ2-3 | TRBV21-1 | NA | TGTGCCAGCAGCAAATGGGACAGGGCCCCAGATACGCAGTATTTT | CASSKWDRAPDTQYF
NA | TRBJ2-3 | TRBV29-1 | TRBD2 | TGCAGCGTTGACGGACTAGCGGGAGAACTCGCAGGAGATACGCAGTATTTT | CSVDGLAGELAGDTQYF
once | TRBJ2-3 | TRBV4-1 | NA | TGCGCCAGCAGCCAAGTGAGGCTTAGCACAGATACGCAGTATTTT | CASSQVRLSTDTQYF
NA | TRBJ2-7 | TRBV4-1 | TRBD1 | TGCGCCAGCAGCCTTCGACAGGGTATTGTCGACGAGCAGTACTTC | CASSLRQGIVDEQYF
NA | TRBJ1-3 | TRBV9 | TRBD1 | TGTGCCAGCAGCGTTCAGGGGGCTAATCAAAACACCATATATTTT | CASSVQGANQNTIYF
NA | TRBJ1-1 | TRBV6-5 | NA | TGTGCCAGCAGTTACCCAGGCCGGGCTTTCTTT | CASSYPGRAFF
NA | TRBJ2-7 | TRBV18 | NA | TGTGCCAGCTCACCGGAGGCCGAGTACGAGCAGTACTTC | CASSPEAEYEQYF
NA | TRBJ2-5 | TRBV28 | NA | TGTGCCAGCAGTTTACAACGGGGAGCTCGGGAGACCCAGTACTTC | CASSLQRGARETQYF
NA | TRBJ1-5 | TRBV27 | NA | TGTGCCAGCAGTGGGGGGGTGCGGGCTACGGGCAATCAGCCCCAGCATTTT | CASSGGVRATGNQPQHF
NA | TRBJ2-3 | TRBV27 | NA | TGTGCCAGCAGTTTATGGTCCGGGGTGGGCACGCAGTATTTT | CASSLWSGVGTQYF
NA | TRBJ2-7 | TRBV7-6 | TRBD2 | TGTGCCAGCAGCTTAGCTTCGGGGGGTATCCCCTACGAGCAGTACTTC | CASSLASGGIPYEQYF
NA | TRBJ1-1 | TRBV19 | TRBD1 | TGTGCCAGTGGGACAGGGAATGAAGCTTTCTTT | CASGTGNEAFF
NA | TRBJ2-7 | TRBV6-5 | TRBD1 | TGTGCCAGCAGTTATACCCCGGGACAGGGATTTTACGAGCAGTACTTC | CASSYTPGQGFYEQYF
NA | TRBJ1-5 | TRBV27 | NA | TGTGCCAGCAGTCTCCAGGGCTACGGACAGCCCCAGCATTTT | CASSLQGYGQPQHF
NA | TRBJ2-7 | TRBV20-1 | NA | TGCAGTGCTAGAGCAGGTTCCGAGCAGTACTTC | CSARAGSEQYF
NA | TRBJ2-7 | TRBV4-1 | TRBD1 | TGCGCCAGCAGCCGGGACAGGGGATCCTACGAGCAGTACTTC | CASSRDRGSYEQYF
NA | TRBJ2-3 | TRBV5-1 | NA | TGCGCCAGCAGCTTGGATGCGGGAATAGGAACAGATACGCAGTATTTT | CASSLDAGIGTDTQYF
NA | TRBJ1-4 | TRBV19 | NA | TGTGCCAGTAGCCCGGGGGGGGCTGAAAAACTGTTTTTT | CASSPGGAEKLFF
NA | TRBJ2-1 | TRBV6-5 | NA | TGTGCCAGCACCGACTCTATATACAATGAGCAGTTCTTC | CASTDSIYNEQFF
NA | TRBJ2-3 | TRBV28 | NA | TGTGCCAGCAGTTTGGCAATGAAAGATACGCAGTATTTT | CASSLAMKDTQYF
few | TRBJ1-2 | TRBV4-3 | TRBD1 | TGCGCCAGCAGCCAAGACAGGGGGCCGTATGGCTACACCTTC | CASSQDRGPYGYTF
NA | TRBJ2-2 | TRBV6-5 | NA | TGTGCCAGCAGTTACGGGGAGCGGAGCCACACCGGGGAGCTGTTTTTT | CASSYGERSHTGELFF
once | TRBJ2-4 | TRBV28 | NA | TGTGCCAGCAGGCAGGGGTCTCTAGCCAAAAACATTCAGTACTTC | CASRQGSLAKNIQYF
NA | TRBJ1-5 | TRBV30 | NA | TGTGCCTGGGACGCCGGGGGGCGAGGTCAGCCCCAGCATTTT | CAWDAGGRGQPQHF